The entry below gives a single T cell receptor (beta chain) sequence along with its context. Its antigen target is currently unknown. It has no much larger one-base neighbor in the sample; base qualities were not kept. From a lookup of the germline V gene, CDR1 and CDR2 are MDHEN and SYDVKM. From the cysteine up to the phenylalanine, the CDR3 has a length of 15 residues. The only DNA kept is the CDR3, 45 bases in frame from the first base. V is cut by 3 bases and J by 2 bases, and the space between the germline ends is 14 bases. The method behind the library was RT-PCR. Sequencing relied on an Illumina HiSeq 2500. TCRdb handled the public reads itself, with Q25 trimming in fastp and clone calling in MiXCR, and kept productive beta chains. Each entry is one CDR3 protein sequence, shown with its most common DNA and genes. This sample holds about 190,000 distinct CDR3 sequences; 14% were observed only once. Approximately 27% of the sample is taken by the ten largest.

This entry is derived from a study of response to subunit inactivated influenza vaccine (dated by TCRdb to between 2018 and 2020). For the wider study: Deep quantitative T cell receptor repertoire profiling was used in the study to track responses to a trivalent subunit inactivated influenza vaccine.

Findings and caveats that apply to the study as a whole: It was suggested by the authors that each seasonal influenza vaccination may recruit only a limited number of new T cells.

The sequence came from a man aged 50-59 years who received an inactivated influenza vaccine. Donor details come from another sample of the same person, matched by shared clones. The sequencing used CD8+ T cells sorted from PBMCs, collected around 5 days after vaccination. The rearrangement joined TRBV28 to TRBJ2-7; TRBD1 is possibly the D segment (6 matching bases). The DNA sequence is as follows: TGTGCCAGCAGTTTCCAGGCGGCAGGGGCCTACGAGCAGTACTTC. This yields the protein CASSFQAAGAYEQYF. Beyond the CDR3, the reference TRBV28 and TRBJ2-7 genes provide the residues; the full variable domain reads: DVKVTQSSRYLVKRTGEKVFLECVQDMDHENMFWYRQDPGLGLRLIYFSYDVKMKEKGDIPEGYSVSREKKERFSLILESASTNQTSMYLCASSFQAAGAYEQYFGPGTRLTVT.